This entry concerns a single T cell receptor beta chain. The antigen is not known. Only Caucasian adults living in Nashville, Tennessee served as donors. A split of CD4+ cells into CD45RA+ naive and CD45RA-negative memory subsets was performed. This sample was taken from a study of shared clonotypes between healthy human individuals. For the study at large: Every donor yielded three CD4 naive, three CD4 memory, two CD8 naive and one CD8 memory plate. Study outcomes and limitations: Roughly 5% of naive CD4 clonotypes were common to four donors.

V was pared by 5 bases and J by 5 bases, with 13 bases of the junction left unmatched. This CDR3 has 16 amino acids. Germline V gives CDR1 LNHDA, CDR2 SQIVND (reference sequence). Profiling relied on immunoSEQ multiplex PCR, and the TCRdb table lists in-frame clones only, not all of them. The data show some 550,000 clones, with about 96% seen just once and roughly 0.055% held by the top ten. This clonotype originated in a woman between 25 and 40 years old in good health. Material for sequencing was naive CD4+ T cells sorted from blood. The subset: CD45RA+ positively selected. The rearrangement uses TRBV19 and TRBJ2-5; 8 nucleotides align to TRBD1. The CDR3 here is CASSPSGTGLSETQYF. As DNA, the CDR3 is TGTGCCAGTAGTCCATCCGGGACAGGTCTGTCCGAGACCCAGTACTTC.